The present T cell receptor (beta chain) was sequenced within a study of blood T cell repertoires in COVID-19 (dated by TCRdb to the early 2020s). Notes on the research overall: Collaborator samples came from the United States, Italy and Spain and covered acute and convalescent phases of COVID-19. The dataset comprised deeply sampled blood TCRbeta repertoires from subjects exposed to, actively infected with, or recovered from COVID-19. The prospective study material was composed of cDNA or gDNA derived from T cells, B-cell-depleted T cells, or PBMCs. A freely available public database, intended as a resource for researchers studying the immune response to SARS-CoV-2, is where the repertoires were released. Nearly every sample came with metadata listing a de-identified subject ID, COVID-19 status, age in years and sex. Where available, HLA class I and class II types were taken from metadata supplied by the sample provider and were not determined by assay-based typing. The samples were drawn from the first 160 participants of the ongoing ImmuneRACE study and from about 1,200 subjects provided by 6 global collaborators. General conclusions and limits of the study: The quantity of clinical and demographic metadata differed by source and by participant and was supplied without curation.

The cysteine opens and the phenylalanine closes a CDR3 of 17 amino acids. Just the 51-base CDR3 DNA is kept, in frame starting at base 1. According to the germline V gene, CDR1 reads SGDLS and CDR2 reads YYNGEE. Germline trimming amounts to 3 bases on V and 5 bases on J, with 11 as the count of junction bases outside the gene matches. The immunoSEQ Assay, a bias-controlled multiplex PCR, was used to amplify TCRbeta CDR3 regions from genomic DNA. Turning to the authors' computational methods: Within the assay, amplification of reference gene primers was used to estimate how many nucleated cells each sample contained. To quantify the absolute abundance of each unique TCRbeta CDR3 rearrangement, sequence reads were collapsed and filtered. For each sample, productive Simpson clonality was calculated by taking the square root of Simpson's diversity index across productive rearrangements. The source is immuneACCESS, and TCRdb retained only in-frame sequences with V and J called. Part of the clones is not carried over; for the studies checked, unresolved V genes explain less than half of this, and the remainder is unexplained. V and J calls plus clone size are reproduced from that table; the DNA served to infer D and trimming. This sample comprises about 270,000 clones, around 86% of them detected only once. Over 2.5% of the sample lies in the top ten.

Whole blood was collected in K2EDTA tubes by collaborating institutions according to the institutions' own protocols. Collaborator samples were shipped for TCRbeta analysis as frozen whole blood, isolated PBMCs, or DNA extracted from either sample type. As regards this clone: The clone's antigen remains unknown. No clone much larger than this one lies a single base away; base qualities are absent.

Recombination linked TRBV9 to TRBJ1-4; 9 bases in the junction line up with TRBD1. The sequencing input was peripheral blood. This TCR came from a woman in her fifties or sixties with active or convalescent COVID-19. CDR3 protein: CASSDRDRDPENEKLFF. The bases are TGTGCCAGCAGCGACCGGGACAGGGACCCCGAAAATGAAAAACTGTTTTTT. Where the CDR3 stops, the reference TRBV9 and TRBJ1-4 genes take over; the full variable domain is DSGVTQTPKHLITATGQRVTLRCSPRSGDLSVYWYQQSLDQGLQFLIQYYNGEERAKGNILERFSAQQFPDLHSELNLSSLELGDSALYFCASSDRDRDPENEKLFFGSGTQLSVL.